The entry that follows covers one T cell receptor beta chain sequence. The data are from a study of response to subunit inactivated influenza vaccine. This CDR3 comprises 14 residues. Germline V gene data show CDR1 as SEHNR and CDR2 as FQNEAQ (reference sequence). V dropped 6 bases and J dropped 4; count of bases not matched to a gene: 7. TCRdb reprocessed the RT-PCR reads with MiXCR, giving one entry per CDR3 protein. The sample contains just under 550,000 distinct CDR3 sequences, roughly a quarter of which appear only once. The same specimen was also included in a second study, on T cells expressing NK-cell markers. That work contributes: Scientists made TCR beta cDNA using 5'RACE template switching with UMIs. Several donors' CD3+CD56-NKG2C+ cells were dominated by the same clonotypes.

The chain joins TRBV7-9 to TRBJ2-5; 8 positions match TRBD1. The sample here was CD4+ T cells sorted from PBMCs, taken roughly 13 days after vaccination. This clonotype originated in a man aged 45-65 years who received an inactivated influenza vaccine. Here the CDR3 reads CASRDTGGPETQYF. Written as DNA, the CDR3 is TGTGCCAGCAGAGACACAGGGGGGCCAGAGACCCAGTACTTC. Full variable domain (outside the CDR3, taken from reference TRBV7-9 and TRBJ2-5): DTGVSQNPRHKITKRGQNVTFRCDPISEHNRLYWYRQTLGQGPEFLTYFQNEAQLEKSRLLSDRFSAERPKGSFSTLEIQRTEQGDSAMYLCASRDTGGPETQYFGPGTRLLVL.